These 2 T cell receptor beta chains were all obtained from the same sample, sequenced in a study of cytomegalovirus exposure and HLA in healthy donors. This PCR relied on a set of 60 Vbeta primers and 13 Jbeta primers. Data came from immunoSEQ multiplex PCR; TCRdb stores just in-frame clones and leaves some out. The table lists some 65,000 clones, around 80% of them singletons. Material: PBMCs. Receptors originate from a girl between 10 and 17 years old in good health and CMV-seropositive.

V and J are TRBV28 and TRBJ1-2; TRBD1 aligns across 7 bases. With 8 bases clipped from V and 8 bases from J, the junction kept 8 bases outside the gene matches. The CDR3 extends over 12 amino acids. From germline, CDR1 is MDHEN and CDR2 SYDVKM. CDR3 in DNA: TGTGCCAGCGGCCAGGGGGGACAGGGCTACACCTTC. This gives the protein CASGQGGQGYTF.

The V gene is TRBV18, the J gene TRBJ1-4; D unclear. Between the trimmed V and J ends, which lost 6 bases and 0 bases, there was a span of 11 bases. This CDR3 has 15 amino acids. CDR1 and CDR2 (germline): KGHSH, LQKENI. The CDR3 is CASSRTAATNEKLFF. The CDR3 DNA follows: TGTGCCAGCTCCCGCACAGCTGCAACTAATGAAAAACTGTTTTTT.